This TCR beta chain was captured in a study of blood T cell repertoires in COVID-19. Background on the study: Samples representing acute and convalescent COVID-19 were sourced from the United States, Italy and Spain.

As originally analysed: Estimation of nucleated cell counts was performed using reference gene primer amplification. Here immunoSEQ multiplex PCR was the method, and the copy in TCRdb shows in-frame clones only, minus some. That table is the source of V, J and clone size, and D and trimming were worked out from the DNA. The sample shows some 400,000 clones, about 90% of them seen only once. Trimming took 5 bases from V and 7 from J; bases not matched to a gene: 7. CDR1 is LNHDA and CDR2 is SQIVND in the germline V gene (reference sequence). CDR3 length equals 15 residues. The specimen sequenced was peripheral blood. The TCR was taken from a woman between 55 and 75 years old with COVID-19, enrolled during active disease. This sequence joins TRBV19 and TRBJ1-6; 8 nucleotides agree with TRBD1. The CDR3 DNA reads TGTGCCAGTAGTGAGACAGGGGTAGGAAATTCACCCCTCCACTTT. This encodes CASSETGVGNSPLHF.